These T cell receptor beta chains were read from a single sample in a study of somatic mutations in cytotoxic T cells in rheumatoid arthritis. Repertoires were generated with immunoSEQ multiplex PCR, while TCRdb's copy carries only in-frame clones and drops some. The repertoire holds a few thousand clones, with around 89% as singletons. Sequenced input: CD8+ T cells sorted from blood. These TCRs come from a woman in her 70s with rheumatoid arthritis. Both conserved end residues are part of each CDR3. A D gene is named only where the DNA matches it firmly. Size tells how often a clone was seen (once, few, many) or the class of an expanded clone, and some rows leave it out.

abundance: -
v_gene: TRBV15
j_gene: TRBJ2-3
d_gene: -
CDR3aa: CATSSPIATRTDTQYF
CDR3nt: TGTGCCACCAGCAGTCCAATAGCGACCCGCACAGATACGCAGTATTTT

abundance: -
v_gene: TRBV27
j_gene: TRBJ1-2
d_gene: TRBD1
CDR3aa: CASSPGQGGSGYTF
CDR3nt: TGTGCCAGCAGTCCAGGACAGGGCGGTAGCGGCTACACCTTC

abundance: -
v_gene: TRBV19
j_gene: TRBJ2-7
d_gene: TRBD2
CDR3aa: CASSMASGDYEQYF
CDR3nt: TGTGCCAGTAGTATGGCCAGCGGGGACTACGAGCAGTACTTC

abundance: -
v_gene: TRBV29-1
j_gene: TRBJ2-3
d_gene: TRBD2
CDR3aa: CSVPIAGGIDTQYF
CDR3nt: TGCAGCGTACCAATAGCGGGAGGAATAGATACGCAGTATTTT

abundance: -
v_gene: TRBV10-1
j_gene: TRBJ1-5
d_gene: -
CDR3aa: CASRGGNQPQHF
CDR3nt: TGCGCCAGCAGGGGCGGCAATCAGCCCCAGCATTTT

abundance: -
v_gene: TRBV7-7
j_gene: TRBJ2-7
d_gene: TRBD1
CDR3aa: CASSLEVSGQGAHEQYF
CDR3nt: TGTGCCAGCAGCTTAGAGGTAAGTGGACAGGGGGCCCACGAGCAGTACTTC

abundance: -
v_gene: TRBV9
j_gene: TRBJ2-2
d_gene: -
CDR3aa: CASSAGADTGELFF
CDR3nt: TGTGCCAGCAGCGCGGGTGCGGACACCGGGGAGCTGTTTTTT

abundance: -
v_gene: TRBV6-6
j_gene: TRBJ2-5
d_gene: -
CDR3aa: CASSYVAEVQETQYF
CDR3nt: TGTGCCAGCAGTTACGTCGCGGAGGTCCAAGAGACCCAGTACTTC

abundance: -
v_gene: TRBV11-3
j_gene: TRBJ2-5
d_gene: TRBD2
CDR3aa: CASSLSGLAGGLQETQYF
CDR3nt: TGTGCCAGCAGCCTCTCCGGACTAGCGGGAGGATTACAAGAGACCCAGTACTTC

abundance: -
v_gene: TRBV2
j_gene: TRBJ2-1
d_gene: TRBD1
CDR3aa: CASSGSDRGLNLNEQFF
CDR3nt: TGTGCCAGCAGTGGAAGTGATAGGGGGCTAAATCTGAATGAGCAGTTCTTC

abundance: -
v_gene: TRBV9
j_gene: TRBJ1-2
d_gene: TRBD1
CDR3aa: CASSVTGDVNYGYTF
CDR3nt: TGTGCCAGCAGCGTTACAGGGGATGTAAACTATGGCTACACCTTC

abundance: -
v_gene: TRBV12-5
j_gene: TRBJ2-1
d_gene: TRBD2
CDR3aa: CASGFVLDWREGSNEQFF
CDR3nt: TGTGCTAGTGGTTTCGTTTTAGATTGGCGGGAGGGCTCCAATGAGCAGTTCTTC

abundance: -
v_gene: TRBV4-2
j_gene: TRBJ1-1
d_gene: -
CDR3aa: CASSQVAFTEAFF
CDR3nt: TGTGCCAGCAGCCAAGTGGCTTTCACTGAAGCTTTCTTT

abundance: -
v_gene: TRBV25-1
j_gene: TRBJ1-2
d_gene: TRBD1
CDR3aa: CASTSGTGGDGYTF
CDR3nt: TGTGCCAGCACCTCCGGGACAGGGGGCGATGGCTACACCTTC

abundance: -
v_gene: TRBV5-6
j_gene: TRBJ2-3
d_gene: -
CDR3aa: CASSSLYGDTQYF
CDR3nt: TGTGCCAGCAGTTCCCTCTACGGAGATACGCAGTATTTT

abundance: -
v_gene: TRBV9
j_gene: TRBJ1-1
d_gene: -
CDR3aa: CASSEGGGVAEAFF
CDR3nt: TGTGCCAGCAGCGAAGGTGGGGGGGTCGCTGAAGCTTTCTTT

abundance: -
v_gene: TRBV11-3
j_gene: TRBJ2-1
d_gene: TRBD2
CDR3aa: CASSPSGYTYNEQFF
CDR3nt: TGTGCCAGCAGTCCTAGCGGATACACCTACAATGAGCAGTTCTTC

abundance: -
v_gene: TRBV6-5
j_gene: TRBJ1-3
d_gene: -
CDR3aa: CASSYSPSGTGNTIYF
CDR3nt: TGTGCCAGCAGTTACTCGCCGTCAGGGACTGGAAACACCATATATTTT

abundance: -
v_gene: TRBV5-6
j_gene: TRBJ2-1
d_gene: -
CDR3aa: CASSPLGGPGWVGFF
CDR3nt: TGTGCCAGCAGCCCCCTGGGGGGGCCAGGGTGGGTGGGGTTCTTC

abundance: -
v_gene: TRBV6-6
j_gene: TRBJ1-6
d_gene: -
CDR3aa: CASSYSLNSPLHF
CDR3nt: TGTGCCAGCAGTTATTCCTTAAATTCACCCCTCCACTTT

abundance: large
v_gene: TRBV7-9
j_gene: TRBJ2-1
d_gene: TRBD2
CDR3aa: CASSPPGTSYNEQFF
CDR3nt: TGTGCCAGCAGCCCCCCCGGGACTAGCTACAATGAGCAGTTCTTC

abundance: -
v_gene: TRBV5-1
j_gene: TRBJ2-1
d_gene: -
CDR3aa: CASSLASSYNEQFF
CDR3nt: TGCGCCAGCAGCTTGGCGAGCTCCTACAATGAGCAGTTCTTC

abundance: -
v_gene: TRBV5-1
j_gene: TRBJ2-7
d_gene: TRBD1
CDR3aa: CASSWGDRGLTEQYF
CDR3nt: TGCGCCAGCAGCTGGGGGGACAGGGGATTAACCGAGCAGTACTTC

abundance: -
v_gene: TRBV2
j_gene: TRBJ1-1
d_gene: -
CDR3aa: CADGGAYTEAFF
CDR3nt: TGTGCCGACGGGGGGGCGTACACTGAAGCTTTCTTT

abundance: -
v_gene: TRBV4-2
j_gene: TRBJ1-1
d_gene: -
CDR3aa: CASSQEGGFTEAFF
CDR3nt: TGTGCCAGCAGCCAAGAAGGGGGATTCACTGAAGCTTTCTTT

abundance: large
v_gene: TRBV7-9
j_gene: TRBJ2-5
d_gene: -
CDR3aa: CASSSDPRGREETQYF
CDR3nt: TGTGCCAGCAGCTCTGATCCGAGGGGGAGGGAAGAGACCCAGTACTTC

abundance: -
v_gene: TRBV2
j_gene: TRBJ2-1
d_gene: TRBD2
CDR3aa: CASSPGASGDSSYNEQFF
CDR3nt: TGTGCCAGCAGCCCCGGGGCTAGCGGGGATAGCTCCTACAATGAGCAGTTCTTC

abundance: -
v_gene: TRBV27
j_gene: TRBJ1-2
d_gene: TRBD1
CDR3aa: CASSTGTGANYGYTF
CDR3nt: TGTGCCAGCAGTACTGGGACAGGGGCTAACTATGGCTACACCTTC